The 21 T cell receptor beta chains reported below all come from one sample, sequenced in a study of T cells in Graves' hyperthyroidism and ophthalmopathy. Researchers took RNA transcripts and amplified the TCR beta CDR3 regions from them. The TCR CDR3 first-round RT-PCR relied on the HTBI primer set. TCRdb reanalysed the multiplex PCR reads using MiXCR and keeps one entry per CDR3 protein. In the table there are about 360,000 distinct CDR3 sequences, about 12% of which are singletons. Material: blood. The source is a young woman with Graves' hyperthyroidism.

This clonotype was observed many times. The chain uses TRBV20-1 and TRBJ1-2; the D gene is possibly TRBD1 (6 bases). The CDR3 spans 12 residues. Trimming stripped 7 bases from V and 3 bases from J, with 12 bases between. Germline V gene data show CDR1 as DFQATT and CDR2 as SNEGSKA (reference sequence). The CDR3 sequence is CSVRGAYYGYTF. CDR3 nucleotide sequence: TGCAGTGTTCGGGGGGCATACTATGGCTACACCTTC.

This clonotype was seen ten or more times. The chain's CDR3 is CSASLYRGPYGYTF. CDR3 DNA sequence: TGCAGTGCTAGTTTATACCGCGGCCCCTATGGCTACACCTTC. The rearrangement links TRBV20-1 to TRBJ1-2; no definite D call. CDR3 size: 14 residues. Trimming took 3 bases from V and 4 from J, leaving 15 bases between them. CDR1 and CDR2 (germline): DFQATT, SNEGSKA (reference sequence).

The sample holds many counts of this clonotype. The chain employs TRBV7-9 and TRBJ2-5; 7 nucleotides agree with TRBD1. The germline V gene has CDR1 SEHNR and CDR2 FQNEAQ (reference sequence). This CDR3 spans 14 amino acids. V shed 5 bases and J 3 bases; nucleotides not matched to a gene: 6. Here the CDR3 DNA reads TGTGCCAGCAGCCGGACAGGTTTAGAAGAGACCCAGTACTTC. Amino acid sequence: CASSRTGLEETQYF.

This clonotype came up many times. V gene TRBV2 combines with J gene TRBJ2-2; perhaps TRBD2 as D (6 bases). The CDR3 is made up of 12 amino acids. Germline CDR1 is SNHLY and CDR2 is FYNNEI. V lost 7 bases and J lost 6, with 9 bases in between. The CDR3 spells CASKWGAGELFF. CDR3 sequence (DNA): TGTGCCAGCAAGTGGGGGGCCGGGGAGCTGTTTTTT.

At least ten counts were recorded for this clonotype. The chain recombines TRBV11-2 with TRBJ2-2; maybe TRBD1 (5 bases). Trimming cost V 3 bases and J 3 bases, with 11 bases left between them. Germline CDR1 SGHAT, CDR2 FQNNGV. CDR3 size: 15 residues. For the CDR3, the DNA is TGTGCCAGCAGCTTCGGACAAGGCTACACCGGGGAGCTGTTTTTT. This encodes CASSFGQGYTGELFF.

For this clonotype: The junction departs from germline at one end; a sequencing error may be responsible. The V call is TRBV28, the J call TRBJ2-1, with 7 bases identical to TRBD2. From germline, CDR1 is MDHEN and CDR2 SYDVKM. The CDR3 consists of 15 residues. The CDR3: CASSSAGVTRNEQLF. In DNA, the CDR3 is TGTGCCAGCAGTTCGGCGGGGGTTACGAGAAATGAGCAGCTCTTC.

The chain joins TRBV7-2 to TRBJ1-3; 7 positions match TRBD1. Germline-derived CDR1 and CDR2 are SGHTA and FQGNSA. The CDR3 extends over 15 amino acids. J gave up 4 bases and V 5 bases, and 8 bases lay outside the gene matches. The CDR3: CASSPETGLGNTIYF. The CDR3 nucleotides are TGTGCCAGCAGCCCAGAGACAGGGTTAGGAAACACCATATATTTT.

This clonotype was recorded at least ten times. This chain joins TRBV3-1 and TRBJ1-1; TRBD1 matches at 7 bases. The CDR3 extends over 15 amino acids. CDR1 is LGHDT and CDR2 is YNNKEL in the germline V gene (reference sequence). The V gene end was trimmed by 4 bases and the J gene end by 2 bases; junction bases not matched to a gene: 7. The CDR3 spells CASSRHDRVNTEAFF. DNA of the CDR3: TGTGCCAGCAGCCGCCACGACAGGGTTAACACTGAAGCTTTCTTT.

This clonotype was counted at least ten times. This chain uses TRBV20-1 with TRBJ2-7; possibly TRBD1 or TRBD2 for D (6 bases each). The CDR3 runs to 15 residues. V lost 3 bases, J lost 0 bases, and 15 bases lay in between. Per the germline V gene, CDR1 is DFQATT and CDR2 is SNEGSKA (reference sequence). The CDR3 nucleotides read TGCAGTGCTAGGCGGCGAGGGGGGATCTCCTACGAGCAGTACTTC. Protein sequence: CSARRRGGISYEQYF.

This clonotype has at least ten counts. The V gene is TRBV29-1, the J gene TRBJ2-7, with D uncertain. V gave up 2 bases and J gave up 7 bases, with 9 bases separating them. The CDR3 totals 11 residues. CDR1 and CDR2 from the germline V gene are SQVTM and ANQGSEA. CDR3 nucleotides: TGCAGCGTTGAAAATAACGTAGAGCAGTACTTC. This sequence encodes CSVENNVEQYF.

The V gene is TRBV5-1, the J gene TRBJ2-7; 10 bases map to TRBD2. V was clipped by 2 bases and J by 3 bases; unmatched bases: 8. CDR1 and CDR2 (germline): SGHRS, YFSETQ. This CDR3 is built from 16 residues. The CDR3 DNA sequence: TGCGCCAGCAGCTTCGGAGGACTAGCGGACCTCTACGAGCAGTACTTC. It yields the protein CASSFGGLADLYEQYF.

CDR3 region: CAGAESYNEQFF. The CDR3 DNA sequence: TGCGCGGGGGCGGAAAGTTACAATGAGCAGTTCTTC. The V gene is TRBV20-1, the J gene TRBJ2-1; a possible D gene is TRBD2 (7 bases). The CDR3 is 12 residues long. Germline CDR1 reads DFQATT; CDR2 reads SNEGSKA (reference sequence).

This chain joins TRBV28 and TRBJ2-7, with D perhaps being TRBD1 or TRBD2 (5 bases each). CDR1 is MDHEN, CDR2 SYDVKM, per germline. The V end was cut by 4 bases, the J end by 2 bases, with 18 bases between. The CDR3 is made up of 16 amino acids. The DNA for the CDR3 is TGTGCCAGCAGTTCCGCCTTCCGGGACGGTCCCTACGAGCAGTACTTC. Protein: CASSSAFRDGPYEQYF.

This clonotype was seen at least ten times. This chain joins TRBV28 and TRBJ1-3; no reliable D call. In germline, CDR1 is MDHEN, CDR2 SYDVKM. Trimming took off 5 bases at V and 1 base at J, with 6 bases between the two ends. The CDR3 is made up of 13 amino acids. The CDR3 region has the DNA TGTGCCAGCAGTCTAGGATCTGGAAACACCATATATTTT. Amino acid sequence: CASSLGSGNTIYF.

Ten or more counts support this clonotype. The chain recombines TRBV10-3 with TRBJ2-5, with 11 bases identical to TRBD2. The germline CDR1 and CDR2 sequences are ENHRY and SYGVKD. V gave up 11 bases and J gave up 4 bases; unmatched junction bases: 3. The CDR3 is 12 amino acids. In DNA, the CDR3 is TGTGCCTCTGGGACTAGCGGAGAGACCCAGTACTTC. It specifies CASGTSGETQYF.

The gene calls are TRBV10-2 and TRBJ2-2; D may be TRBD1 (6 bases). This CDR3 comprises 15 residues. V was clipped by 3 bases and J by 6 bases, with 14 bases between them. From germline, CDR1 is WSHSY and CDR2 SAAADI. CDR3 in DNA: TGCGCCAGCAGTGAAGCAGGGGCCGGGGCCGGGGAGCTGTTTTTT. Protein product: CASSEAGAGAGELFF.

This clonotype appeared many times. The chain is built from TRBV28 and TRBJ2-7; 9 bases are shared with TRBD1. CDR1 is MDHEN, CDR2 SYDVKM, per germline. With V trimmed by 1 base and J by 3 bases, 4 bases remained unmatched. The CDR3 loop spans 15 amino acids. The CDR3 spells CASSLFGTGSYEQYF. CDR3 sequence (DNA): TGTGCCAGCAGTTTATTTGGGACAGGGAGCTACGAGCAGTACTTC.

This clonotype has just a few counts. DNA for the CDR3: TGCGCCAGCAGCTTGGGTAACTGGCAAGAGACCCAGTACTTC. As protein: CASSLGNWQETQYF. V usage is TRBV5-1 and J usage is TRBJ2-5; the D is unclear. The CDR3 is 14 residues long. CDR1 is SGHRS and CDR2 is YFSETQ in the germline V gene. V lost 0 bases and J 2 bases, leaving 8 bases between the germline ends.

This clonotype was detected ten times or more. The rearrangement links TRBV12-3 or TRBV12-4 to TRBJ1-6; TRBD1 aligns across 9 bases. V gave up 6 bases and J gave up 8 bases; unmatched junction bases: 5. This CDR3 is 14 amino acids long. The CDR3 loop is CASSRDRGDSPLHF. CDR3 nucleotide sequence: TGTGCCAGCAGCCGAGACAGGGGGGATTCACCCCTCCACTTT.

The rearrangement joins TRBV19 to TRBJ2-7; 14 bases match TRBD2. CDR3 size: 13 residues. The germline CDR1 and CDR2 sequences are LNHDA and SQIVND (reference sequence). The junction had 4 bases not matched to a gene; V was cut back by 8 bases and J by 7 bases. The DNA of the CDR3 is TGTGCCAGTTCGACTAGCGGGAGGGGAGAGCAGTACTTC. This sequence encodes CASSTSGRGEQYF.

The table lists this clonotype with many counts. This chain joins TRBV3-1 and TRBJ1-1; perhaps TRBD1 as D (5 bases). V dropped 3 bases and J dropped 3 bases, with 11 bases sitting between them. Germline V lookup: CDR1 LGHDT, CDR2 YNNKEL (reference sequence). This CDR3 has 14 residues. CDR3 coding DNA: TGTGCCAGCAGCCATCCAGGGAGGGACACTGAAGCTTTCTTT. Its translation is CASSHPGRDTEAFF. Full variable domain (rest looked up from reference TRBV3-1 and TRBJ1-1): DTAVSQTPKYLVTQMGNDKSIKCEQNLGHDTMYWYKQDSKKFLKIMFSYNNKELIINETVPNRFSPKSPDKAHLNLHINSLELGDSAVYFCASSHPGRDTEAFFGQGTRLTVV.